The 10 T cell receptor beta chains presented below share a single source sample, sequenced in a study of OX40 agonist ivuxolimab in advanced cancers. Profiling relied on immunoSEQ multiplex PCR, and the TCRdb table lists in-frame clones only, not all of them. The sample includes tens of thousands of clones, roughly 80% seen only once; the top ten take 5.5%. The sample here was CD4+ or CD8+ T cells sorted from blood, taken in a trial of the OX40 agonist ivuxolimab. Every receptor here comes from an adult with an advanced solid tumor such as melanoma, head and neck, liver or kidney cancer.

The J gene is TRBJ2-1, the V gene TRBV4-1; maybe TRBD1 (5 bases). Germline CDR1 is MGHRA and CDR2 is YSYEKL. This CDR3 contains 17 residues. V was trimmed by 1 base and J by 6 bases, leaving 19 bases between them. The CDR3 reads CASSQGRGALSFNEQFF. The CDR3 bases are TGCGCCAGCAGCCAAGGTAGGGGTGCTTTGAGTTTCAATGAGCAGTTCTTC.

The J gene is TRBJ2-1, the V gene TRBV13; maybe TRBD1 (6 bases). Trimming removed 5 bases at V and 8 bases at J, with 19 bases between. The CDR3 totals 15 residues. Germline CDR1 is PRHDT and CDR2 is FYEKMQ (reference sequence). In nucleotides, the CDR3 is TGTGCCAGCAGCCTGGGGGCTTCGGGGCTGGATGAGCAGTTCTTC. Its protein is CASSLGASGLDEQFF. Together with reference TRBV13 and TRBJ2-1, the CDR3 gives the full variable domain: AAGVIQSPRHLIKEKRETATLKCYPIPRHDTVYWYQQGPGQDPQFLISFYEKMQSDKGSIPDRFSAQQFSDYHSELNMSSLELGDSALYFCASSLGASGLDEQFFGPGTRLTVL.

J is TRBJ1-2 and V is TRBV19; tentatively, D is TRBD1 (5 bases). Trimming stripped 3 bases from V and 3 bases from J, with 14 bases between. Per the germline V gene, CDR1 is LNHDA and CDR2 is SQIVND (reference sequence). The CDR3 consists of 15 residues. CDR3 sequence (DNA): TGTGCCAGTAGTATGGGGGTAGACAGCTACTATGGCTACACCTTC. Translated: CASSMGVDSYYGYTF.

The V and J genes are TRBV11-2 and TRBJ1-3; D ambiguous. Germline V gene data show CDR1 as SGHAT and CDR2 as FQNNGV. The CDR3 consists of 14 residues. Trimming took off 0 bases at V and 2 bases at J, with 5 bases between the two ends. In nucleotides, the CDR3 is TGTGCCAGCAGCTTAGATCTGGCTGGAAACACCATATATTTT. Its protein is CASSLDLAGNTIYF.

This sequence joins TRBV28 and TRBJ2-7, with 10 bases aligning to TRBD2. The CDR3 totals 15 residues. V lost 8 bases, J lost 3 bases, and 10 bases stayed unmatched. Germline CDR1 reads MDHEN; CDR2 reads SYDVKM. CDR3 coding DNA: TGTGCCAGCTCAGCGGGGGGGCGATTCGGCTACGAGCAGTACGTC. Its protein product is CASSAGGRFGYEQYV.

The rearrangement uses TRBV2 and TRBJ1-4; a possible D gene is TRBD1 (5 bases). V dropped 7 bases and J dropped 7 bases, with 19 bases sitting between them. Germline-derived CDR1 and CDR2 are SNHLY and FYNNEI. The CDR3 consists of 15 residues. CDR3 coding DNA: TGTGCCAGCACCTCGACGGGGGTTGAGGGTGAAAAACTGTTTTTT. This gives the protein CASTSTGVEGEKLFF.

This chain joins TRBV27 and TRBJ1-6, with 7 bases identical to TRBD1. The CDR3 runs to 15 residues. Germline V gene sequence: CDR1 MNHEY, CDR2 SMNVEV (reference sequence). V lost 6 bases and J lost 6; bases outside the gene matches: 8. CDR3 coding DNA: TGTGCCAGCAGAGGTTCGACAGGGAGTAATTCACCCCTCCACTTT. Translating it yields CASRGSTGSNSPLHF.

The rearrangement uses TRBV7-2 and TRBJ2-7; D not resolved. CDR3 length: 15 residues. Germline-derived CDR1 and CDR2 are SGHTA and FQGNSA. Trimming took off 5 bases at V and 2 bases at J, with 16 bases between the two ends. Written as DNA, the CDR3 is TGTGCCAGCAGCCCCACCCCTGGGATTCCCTACGAGCAGTACGTC. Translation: CASSPTPGIPYEQYV.

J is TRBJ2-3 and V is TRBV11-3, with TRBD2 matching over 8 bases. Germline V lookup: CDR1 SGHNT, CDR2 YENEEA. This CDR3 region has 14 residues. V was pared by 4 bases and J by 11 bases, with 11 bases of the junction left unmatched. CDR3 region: CASSSTTSAGGQYF. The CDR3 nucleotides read TGTGCCAGCAGCTCAACCACCTCGGCGGGAGGGCAGTATTTT.

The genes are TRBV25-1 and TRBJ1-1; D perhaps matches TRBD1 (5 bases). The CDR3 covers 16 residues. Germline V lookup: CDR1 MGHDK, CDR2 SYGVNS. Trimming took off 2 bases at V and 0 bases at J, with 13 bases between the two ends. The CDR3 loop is CASSENSGRMNTEAFF. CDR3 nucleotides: TGTGCCAGCAGTGAAAATTCAGGGCGCATGAACACTGAAGCTTTCTTT.